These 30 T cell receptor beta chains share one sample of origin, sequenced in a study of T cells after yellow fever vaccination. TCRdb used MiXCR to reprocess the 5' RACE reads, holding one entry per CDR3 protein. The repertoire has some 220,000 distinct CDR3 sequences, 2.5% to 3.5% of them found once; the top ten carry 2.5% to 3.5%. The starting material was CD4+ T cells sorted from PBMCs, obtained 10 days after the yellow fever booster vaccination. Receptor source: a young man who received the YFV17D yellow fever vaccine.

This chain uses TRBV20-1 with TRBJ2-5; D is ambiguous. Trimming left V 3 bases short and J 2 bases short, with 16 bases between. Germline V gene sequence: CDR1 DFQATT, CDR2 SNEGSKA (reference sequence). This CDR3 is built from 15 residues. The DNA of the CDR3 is TGCAGTGCTAGCCCCACCGGCGGTAGACAAGAGACCCAGTACTTC. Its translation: CSASPTGGRQETQYF.

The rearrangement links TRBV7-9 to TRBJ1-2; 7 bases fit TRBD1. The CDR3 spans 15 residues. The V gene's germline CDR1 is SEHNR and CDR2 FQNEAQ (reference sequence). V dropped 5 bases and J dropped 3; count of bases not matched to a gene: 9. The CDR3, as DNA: TGTGCCAGCAGCCCCCCAGCAGGGGGAGACTATGGCTACACCTTC. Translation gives CASSPPAGGDYGYTF.

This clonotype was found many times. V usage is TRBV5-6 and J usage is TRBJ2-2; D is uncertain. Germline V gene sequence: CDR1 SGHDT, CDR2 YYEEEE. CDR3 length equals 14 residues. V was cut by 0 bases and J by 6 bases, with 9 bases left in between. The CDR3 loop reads CASSLGWLAGELFF. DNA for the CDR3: TGTGCCAGCAGCTTGGGATGGTTGGCCGGGGAGCTGTTTTTT.

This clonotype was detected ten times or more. The CDR3 reads CASSLGLLTPGSPLHF. CDR3 nucleotides: TGCGCCAGCAGCTTGGGTCTCTTGACCCCGGGATCACCCCTCCACTTT. The chain uses TRBV5-1 and TRBJ1-6; no firm D call. CDR1 is SGHRS and CDR2 is YFSETQ in the germline V gene. V gave up 0 bases and J gave up 10 bases, with 17 bases separating them. This CDR3 spans 16 amino acids.

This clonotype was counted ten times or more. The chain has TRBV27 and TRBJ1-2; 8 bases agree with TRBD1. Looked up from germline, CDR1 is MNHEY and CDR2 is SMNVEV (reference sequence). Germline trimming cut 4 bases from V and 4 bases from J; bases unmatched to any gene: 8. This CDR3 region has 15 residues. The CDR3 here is CASSSGQAYSYGYTF. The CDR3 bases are TGTGCCAGCAGTTCGGGACAGGCCTATAGCTATGGCTACACCTTC.

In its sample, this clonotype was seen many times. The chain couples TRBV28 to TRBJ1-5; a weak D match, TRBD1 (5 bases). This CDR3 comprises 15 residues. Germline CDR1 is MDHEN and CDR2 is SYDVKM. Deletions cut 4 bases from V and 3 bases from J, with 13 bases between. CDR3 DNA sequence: TGTGCCAGCAGTTGGGACCCGGCGAACAATCAGCCCCAGCATTTT. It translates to CASSWDPANNQPQHF. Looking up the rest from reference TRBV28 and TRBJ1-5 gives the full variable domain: DVKVTQSSRYLVKRTGEKVFLECVQDMDHENMFWYRQDPGLGLRLIYFSYDVKMKEKGDIPEGYSVSREKKERFSLILESASTNQTSMYLCASSWDPANNQPQHFGDGTRLSIL.

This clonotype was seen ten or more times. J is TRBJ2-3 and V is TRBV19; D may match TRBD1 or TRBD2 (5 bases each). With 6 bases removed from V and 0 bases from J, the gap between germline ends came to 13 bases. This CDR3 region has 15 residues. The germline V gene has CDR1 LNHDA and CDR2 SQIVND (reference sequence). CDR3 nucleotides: TGTGCCAGTAGACGGGGCAGGGCTAGCACAGATACGCAGTATTTT. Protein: CASRRGRASTDTQYF.

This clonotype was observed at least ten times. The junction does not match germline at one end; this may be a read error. CDR3 sequence reads: CSVEGLLF. The DNA for the CDR3 is TGCAGCGTCGAGGGACTCCTCTTT. The rearrangement links TRBV29-1 to TRBJ1-1, with D perhaps TRBD1 (5 bases). The length of the CDR3 is 8 residues. Germline assignment: CDR1 SQVTM and CDR2 ANQGSEA.

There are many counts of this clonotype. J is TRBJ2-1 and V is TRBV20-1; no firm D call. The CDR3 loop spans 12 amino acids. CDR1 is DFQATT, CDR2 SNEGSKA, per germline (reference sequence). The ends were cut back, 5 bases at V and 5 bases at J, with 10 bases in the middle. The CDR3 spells CSAWLRNNEQFF. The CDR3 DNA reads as TGCAGTGCTTGGCTGAGGAACAATGAGCAGTTCTTC.

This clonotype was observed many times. The CDR3 DNA sequence: TGTGCCAGCAGCTTTGGGACACCGGTCACTGAAGCTTTCTTT. Its translation: CASSFGTPVTEAFF. The rearrangement joins TRBV7-2 to TRBJ1-1, with D possibly being TRBD1 (6 bases). Germline assignment: CDR1 SGHTA and CDR2 FQGNSA. The CDR3 covers 14 residues. With 3 bases removed from V and 4 bases from J, the gap between germline ends came to 12 bases.

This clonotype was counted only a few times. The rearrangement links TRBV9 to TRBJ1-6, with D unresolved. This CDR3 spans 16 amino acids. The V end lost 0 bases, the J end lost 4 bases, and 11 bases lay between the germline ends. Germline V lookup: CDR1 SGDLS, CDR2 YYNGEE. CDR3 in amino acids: CASSVDGRFYNSPLHF. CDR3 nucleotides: TGTGCCAGCAGCGTAGATGGTCGGTTTTATAATTCACCCCTCCACTTT.

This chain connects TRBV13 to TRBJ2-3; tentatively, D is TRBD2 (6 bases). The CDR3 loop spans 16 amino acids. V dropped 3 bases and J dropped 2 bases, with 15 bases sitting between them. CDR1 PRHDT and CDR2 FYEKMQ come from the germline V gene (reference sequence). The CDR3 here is CASSLGRGRSTDTQYF. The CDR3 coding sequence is TGTGCCAGCAGCTTGGGACGGGGGAGGTCCACAGATACGCAGTATTTT.

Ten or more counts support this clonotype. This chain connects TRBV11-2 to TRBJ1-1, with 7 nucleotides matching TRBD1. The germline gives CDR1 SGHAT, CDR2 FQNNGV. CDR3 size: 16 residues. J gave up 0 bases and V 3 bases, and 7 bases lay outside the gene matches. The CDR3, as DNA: TGTGCCAGCAGCTTGAGGTTCGGGACAGTGAACACTGAAGCTTTCTTT. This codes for CASSLRFGTVNTEAFF.

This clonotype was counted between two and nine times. The CDR3 DNA reads as TGCGCCAGCAGCTTGGCCCTAGCGGGGGCTTCCTACAATGAGCAGTTCTTC. Amino acids: CASSLALAGASYNEQFF. V is TRBV5-1 and J is TRBJ2-1, with TRBD2 identical over 10 bases. CDR3 length equals 17 residues. Trimming at V came to 0 bases and at J to 1 base, leaving 4 bases not matched to a gene. The germline V gene has CDR1 SGHRS and CDR2 YFSETQ.

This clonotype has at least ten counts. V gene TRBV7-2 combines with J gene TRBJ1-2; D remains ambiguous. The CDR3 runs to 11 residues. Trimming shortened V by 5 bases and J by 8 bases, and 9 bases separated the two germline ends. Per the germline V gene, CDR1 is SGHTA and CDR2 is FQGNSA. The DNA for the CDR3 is TGTGCCAGCAGCGCTTACTTGGGCTACACCTTC. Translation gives CASSAYLGYTF.

This CDR3 reads CASSDGERWGNYGYTF. CDR3 nucleotides: TGTGCCAGCAGCGACGGAGAGAGATGGGGTAACTATGGCTACACCTTC. This chain links TRBV9 with TRBJ1-2; D uncertain. This CDR3 is 16 amino acids long. The V end lost 3 bases, the J end lost 1 base, and 16 bases lay between the germline ends. Germline CDR1 SGDLS, CDR2 YYNGEE.

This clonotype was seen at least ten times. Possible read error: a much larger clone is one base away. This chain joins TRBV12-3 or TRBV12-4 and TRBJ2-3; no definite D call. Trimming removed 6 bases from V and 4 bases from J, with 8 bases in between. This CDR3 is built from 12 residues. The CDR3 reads CASSPSADTQYF. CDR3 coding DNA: TGTGCCAGCAGCCCGAGCGCAGATACGCAGTATTTT.

The DNA of the CDR3 is TGTGCCAGCAGTTCCGCGTCTAGCGAGCAGTACGTC. This translates into CASSSASSEQYV. This chain connects TRBV28 to TRBJ2-7; no clear D. Trimming took off 4 bases at V and 6 bases at J, with 10 bases between the two ends. The CDR3 consists of 12 residues. The germline CDR1 and CDR2 sequences are MDHEN and SYDVKM.

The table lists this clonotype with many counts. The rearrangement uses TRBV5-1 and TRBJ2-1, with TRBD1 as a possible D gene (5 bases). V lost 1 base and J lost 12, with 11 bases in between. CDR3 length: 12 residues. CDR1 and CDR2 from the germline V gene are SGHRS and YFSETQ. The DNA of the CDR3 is TGCGCCAGCAGCTTGTCAGGGTATAGGCAGTTCTTC. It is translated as CASSLSGYRQFF.

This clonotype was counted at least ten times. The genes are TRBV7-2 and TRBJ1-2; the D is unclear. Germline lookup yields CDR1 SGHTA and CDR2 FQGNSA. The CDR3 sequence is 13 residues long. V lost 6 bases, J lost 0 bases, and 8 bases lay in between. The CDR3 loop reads CASRAPANYGYTF. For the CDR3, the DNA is TGTGCCAGCAGAGCCCCAGCTAACTATGGCTACACCTTC.

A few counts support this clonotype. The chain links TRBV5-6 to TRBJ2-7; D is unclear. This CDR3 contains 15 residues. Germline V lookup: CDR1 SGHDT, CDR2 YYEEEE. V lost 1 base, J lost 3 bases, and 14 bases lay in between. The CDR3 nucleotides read TGTGCCAGCAGCTTGATCGGCAGATCGCTCTACGAGCAGTACTTC. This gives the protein CASSLIGRSLYEQYF. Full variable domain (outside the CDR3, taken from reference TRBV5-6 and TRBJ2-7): DAGVTQSPTHLIKTRGQQVTLRCSPKSGHDTVSWYQQALGQGPQFIFQYYEEEERQRGNFPDRFSGHQFPNYSSELNVNALLLGDSALYLCASSLIGRSLYEQYFGPGTRLTVT.

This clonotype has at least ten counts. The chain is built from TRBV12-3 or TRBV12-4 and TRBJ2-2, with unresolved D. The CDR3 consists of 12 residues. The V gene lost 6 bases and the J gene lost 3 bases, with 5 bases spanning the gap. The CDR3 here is CASSPDTGELFF. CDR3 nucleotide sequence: TGTGCCAGCAGCCCGGACACCGGGGAGCTGTTTTTT.

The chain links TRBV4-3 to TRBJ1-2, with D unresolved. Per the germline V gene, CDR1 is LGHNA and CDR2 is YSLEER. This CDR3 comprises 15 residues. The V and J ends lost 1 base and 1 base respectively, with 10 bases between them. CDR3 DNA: TGCGCCAGCAGCCAAGTTCTGGGAAATAACTATGGCTACACCTTC. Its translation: CASSQVLGNNYGYTF.

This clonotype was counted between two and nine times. The CDR3 DNA sequence: TGTGCCAGCAGTTTCCCAAGGACCTGCAATCAGCCCCAGCATTTT. It codes for CASSFPRTCNQPQHF. The chain combines TRBV27 with TRBJ1-5; D unresolved. The CDR3 covers 15 residues. CDR1 and CDR2 from the germline V gene are MNHEY and SMNVEV (reference sequence). Trimming pared 3 bases from V and 2 bases from J, leaving 11 bases between.

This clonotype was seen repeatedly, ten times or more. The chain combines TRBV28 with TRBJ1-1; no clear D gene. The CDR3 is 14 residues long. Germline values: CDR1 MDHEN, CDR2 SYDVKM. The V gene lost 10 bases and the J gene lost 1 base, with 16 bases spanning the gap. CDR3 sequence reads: CATLPPVGNTEAFF. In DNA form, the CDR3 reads TGTGCCACCCTTCCCCCGGTAGGGAACACTGAAGCTTTCTTT.

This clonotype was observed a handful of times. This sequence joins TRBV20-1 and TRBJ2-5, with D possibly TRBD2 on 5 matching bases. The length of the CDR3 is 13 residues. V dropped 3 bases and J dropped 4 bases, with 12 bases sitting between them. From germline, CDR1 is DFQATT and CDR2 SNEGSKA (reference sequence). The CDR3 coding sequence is TGCAGTGCTAGGCCCCGGGATTTAGAGACCCAGTACTTC. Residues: CSARPRDLETQYF.

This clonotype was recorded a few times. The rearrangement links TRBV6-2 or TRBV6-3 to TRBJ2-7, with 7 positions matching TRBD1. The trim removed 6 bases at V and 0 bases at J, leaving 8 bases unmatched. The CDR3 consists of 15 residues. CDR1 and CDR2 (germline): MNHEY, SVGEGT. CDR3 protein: CASSAPTGYSYEQYF. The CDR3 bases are TGTGCCAGCAGCGCCCCGACAGGGTACTCCTACGAGCAGTACTTC.

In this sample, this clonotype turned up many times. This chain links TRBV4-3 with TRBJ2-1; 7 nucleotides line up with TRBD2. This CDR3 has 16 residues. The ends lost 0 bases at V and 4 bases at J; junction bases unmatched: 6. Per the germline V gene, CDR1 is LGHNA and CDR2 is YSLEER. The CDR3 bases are TGCGCCAGCAGCCAAGATGCGCTAGCGGAGTACAATGAGCAGTTCTTC. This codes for CASSQDALAEYNEQFF.

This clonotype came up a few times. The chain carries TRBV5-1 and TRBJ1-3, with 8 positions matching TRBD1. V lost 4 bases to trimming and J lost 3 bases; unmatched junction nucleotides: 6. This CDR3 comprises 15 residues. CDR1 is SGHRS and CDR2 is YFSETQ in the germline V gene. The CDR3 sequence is CASSTGTGNGNTIYF. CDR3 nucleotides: TGCGCCAGCAGCACTGGGACAGGCAATGGAAACACCATATATTTT.

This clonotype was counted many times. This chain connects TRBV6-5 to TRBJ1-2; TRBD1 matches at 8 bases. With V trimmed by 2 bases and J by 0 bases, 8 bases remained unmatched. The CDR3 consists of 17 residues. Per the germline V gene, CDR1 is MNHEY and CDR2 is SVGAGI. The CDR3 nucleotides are TGTGCCAGCAGTTACAAAAGGGACAGGCAAGCTAACTATGGCTACACCTTC. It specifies CASSYKRDRQANYGYTF.